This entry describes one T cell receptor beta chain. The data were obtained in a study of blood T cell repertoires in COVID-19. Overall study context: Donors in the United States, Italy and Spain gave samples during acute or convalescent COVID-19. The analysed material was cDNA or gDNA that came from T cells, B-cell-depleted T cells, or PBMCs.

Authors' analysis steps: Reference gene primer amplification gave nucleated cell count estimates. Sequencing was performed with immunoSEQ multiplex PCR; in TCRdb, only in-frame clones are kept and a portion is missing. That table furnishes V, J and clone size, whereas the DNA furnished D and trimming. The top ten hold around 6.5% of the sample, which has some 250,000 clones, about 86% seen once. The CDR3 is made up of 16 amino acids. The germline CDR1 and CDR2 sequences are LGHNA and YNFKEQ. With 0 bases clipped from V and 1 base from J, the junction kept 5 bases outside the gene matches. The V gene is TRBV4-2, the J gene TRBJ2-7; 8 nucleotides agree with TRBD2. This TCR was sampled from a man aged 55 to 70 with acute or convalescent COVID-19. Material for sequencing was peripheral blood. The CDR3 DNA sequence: TGTGCCAGCAGCCAAGAGAGTAGCGGGACTTCCTACGAGCAGTACTTC. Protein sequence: CASSQESSGTSYEQYF.